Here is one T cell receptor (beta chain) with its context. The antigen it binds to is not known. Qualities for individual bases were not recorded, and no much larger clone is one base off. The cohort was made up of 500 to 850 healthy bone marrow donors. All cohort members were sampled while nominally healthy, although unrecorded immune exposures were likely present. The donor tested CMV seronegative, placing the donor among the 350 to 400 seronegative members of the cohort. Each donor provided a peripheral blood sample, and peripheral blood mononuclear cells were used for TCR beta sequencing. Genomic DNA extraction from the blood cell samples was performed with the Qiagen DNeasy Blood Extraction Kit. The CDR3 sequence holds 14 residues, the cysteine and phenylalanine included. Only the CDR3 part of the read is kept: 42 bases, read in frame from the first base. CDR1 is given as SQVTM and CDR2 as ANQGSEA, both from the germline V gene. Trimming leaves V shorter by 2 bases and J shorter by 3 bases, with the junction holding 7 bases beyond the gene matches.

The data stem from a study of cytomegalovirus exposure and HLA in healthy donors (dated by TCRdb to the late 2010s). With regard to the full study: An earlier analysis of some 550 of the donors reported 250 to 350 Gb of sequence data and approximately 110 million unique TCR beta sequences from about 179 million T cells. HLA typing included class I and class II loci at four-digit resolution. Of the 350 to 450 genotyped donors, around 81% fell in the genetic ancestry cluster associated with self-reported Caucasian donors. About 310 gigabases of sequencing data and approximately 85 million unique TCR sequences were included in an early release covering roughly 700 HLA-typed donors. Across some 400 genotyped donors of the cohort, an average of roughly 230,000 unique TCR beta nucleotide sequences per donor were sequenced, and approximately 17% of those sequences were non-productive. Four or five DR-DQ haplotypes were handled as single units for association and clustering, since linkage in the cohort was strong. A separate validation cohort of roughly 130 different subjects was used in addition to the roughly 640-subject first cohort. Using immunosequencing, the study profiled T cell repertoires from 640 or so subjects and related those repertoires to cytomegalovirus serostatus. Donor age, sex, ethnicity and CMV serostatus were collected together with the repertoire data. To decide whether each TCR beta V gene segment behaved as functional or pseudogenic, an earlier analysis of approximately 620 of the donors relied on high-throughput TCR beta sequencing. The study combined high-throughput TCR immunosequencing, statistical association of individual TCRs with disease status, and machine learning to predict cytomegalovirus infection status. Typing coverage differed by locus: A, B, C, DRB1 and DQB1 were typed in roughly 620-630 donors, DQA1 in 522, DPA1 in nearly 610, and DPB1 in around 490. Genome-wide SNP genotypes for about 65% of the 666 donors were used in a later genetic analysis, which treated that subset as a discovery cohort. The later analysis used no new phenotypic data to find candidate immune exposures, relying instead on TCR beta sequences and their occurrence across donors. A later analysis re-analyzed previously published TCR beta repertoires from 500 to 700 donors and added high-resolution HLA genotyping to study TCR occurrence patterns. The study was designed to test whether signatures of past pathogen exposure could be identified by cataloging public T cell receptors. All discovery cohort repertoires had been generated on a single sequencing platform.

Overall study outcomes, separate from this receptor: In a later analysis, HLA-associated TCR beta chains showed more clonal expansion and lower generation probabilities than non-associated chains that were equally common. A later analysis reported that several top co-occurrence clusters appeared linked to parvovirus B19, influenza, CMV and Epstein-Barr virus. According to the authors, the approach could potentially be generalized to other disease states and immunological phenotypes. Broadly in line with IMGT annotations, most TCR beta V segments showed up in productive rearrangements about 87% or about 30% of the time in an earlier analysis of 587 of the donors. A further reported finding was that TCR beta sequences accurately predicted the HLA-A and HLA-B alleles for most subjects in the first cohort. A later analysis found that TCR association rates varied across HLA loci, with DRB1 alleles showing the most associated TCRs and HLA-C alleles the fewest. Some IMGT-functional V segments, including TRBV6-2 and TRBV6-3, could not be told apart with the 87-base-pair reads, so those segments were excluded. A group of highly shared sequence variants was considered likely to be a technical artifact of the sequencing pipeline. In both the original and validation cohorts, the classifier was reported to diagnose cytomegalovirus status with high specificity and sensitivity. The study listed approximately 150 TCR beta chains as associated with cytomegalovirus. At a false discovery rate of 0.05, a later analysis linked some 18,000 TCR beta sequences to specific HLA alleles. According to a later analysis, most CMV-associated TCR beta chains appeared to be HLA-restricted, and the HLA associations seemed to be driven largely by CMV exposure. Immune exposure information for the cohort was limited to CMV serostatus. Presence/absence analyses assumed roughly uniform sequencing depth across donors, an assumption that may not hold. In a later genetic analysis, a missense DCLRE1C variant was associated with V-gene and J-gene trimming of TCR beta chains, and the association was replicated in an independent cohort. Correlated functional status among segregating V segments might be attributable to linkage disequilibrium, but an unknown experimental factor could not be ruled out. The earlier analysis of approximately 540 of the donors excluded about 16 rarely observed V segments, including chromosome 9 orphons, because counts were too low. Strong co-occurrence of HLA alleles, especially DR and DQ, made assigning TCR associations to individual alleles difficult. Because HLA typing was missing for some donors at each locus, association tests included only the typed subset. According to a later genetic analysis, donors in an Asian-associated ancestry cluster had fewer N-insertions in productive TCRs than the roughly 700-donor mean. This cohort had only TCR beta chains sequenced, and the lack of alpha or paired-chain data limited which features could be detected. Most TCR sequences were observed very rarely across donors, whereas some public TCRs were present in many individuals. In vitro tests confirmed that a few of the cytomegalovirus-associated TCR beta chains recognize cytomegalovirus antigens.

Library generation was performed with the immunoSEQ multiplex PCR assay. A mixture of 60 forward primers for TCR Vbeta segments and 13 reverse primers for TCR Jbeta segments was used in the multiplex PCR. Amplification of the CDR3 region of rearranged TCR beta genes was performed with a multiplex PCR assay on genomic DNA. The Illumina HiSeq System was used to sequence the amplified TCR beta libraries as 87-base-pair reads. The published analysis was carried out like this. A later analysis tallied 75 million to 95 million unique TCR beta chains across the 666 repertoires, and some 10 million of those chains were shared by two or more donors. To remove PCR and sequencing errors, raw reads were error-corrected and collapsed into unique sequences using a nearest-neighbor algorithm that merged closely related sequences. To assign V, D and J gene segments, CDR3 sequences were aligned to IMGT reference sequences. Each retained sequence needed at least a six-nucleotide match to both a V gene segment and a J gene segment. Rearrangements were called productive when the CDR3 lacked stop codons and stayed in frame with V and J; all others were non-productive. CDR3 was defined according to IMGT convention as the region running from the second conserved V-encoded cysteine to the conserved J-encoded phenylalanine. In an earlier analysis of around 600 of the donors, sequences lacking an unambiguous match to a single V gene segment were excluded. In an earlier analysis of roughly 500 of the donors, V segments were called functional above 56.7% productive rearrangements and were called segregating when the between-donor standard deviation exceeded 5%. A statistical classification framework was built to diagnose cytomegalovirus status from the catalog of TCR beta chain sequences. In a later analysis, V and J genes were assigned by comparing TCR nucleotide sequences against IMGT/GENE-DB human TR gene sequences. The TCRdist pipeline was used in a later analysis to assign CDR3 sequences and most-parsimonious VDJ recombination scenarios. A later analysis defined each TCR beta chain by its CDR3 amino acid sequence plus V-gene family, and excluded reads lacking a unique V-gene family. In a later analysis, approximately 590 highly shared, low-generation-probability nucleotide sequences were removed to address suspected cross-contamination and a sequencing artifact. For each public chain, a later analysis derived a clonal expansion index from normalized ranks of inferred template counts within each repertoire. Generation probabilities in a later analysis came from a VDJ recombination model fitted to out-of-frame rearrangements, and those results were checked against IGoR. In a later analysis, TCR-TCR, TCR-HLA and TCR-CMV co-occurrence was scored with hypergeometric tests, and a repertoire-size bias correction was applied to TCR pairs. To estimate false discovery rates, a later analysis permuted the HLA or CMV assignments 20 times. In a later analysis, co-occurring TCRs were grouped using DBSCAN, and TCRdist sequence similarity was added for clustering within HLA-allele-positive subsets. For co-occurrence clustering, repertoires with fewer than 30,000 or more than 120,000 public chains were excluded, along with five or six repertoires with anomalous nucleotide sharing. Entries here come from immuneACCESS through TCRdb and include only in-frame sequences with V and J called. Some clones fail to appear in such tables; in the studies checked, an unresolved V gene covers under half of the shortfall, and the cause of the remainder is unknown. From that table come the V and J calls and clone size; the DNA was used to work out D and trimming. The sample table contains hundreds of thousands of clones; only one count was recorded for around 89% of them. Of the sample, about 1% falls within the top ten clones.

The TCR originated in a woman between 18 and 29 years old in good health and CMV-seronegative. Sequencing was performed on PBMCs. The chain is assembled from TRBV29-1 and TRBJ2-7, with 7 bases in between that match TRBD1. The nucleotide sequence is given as TGCAGCGTTGAAACCCCGGGACAGTACTACGAGCAGTACTTC. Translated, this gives CSVETPGQYYEQYF.